These T cell receptor beta chains were read from a single sample in a study of T-cell reconstitution after alpha-beta-depleted transplantation in children. TCRdb analysed the PCR reads with MiXCR anew, one entry per CDR3 protein. The data hold a few hundred thousand distinct CDR3 sequences, with approximately 10% observed a single time. Here the sequenced sample was PBMCs from the stem cell graft donor, taken from the stem cell graft. The receptors were gathered from a human donor who donated a stem cell graft to a child with acute lymphoblastic leukemia. Both conserved end residues are part of each CDR3. Fields, in order: clone size, J gene, V gene, D gene, CDR3 protein, CDR3 DNA. D genes are given only for firm matches. The size field is filled for only some rows; it gives once, few, many or a size class.

>few|TRBJ2-3|TRBV3-1|-
CASSQVPGFDTQYF
TGTGCCAGCAGCCAAGTCCCGGGTTTCGATACGCAGTATTTT
>-|TRBJ2-1|TRBV30|TRBD2
CAWVSGRNRNEQFF
TGTGCCTGGGTTAGCGGGAGGAACAGGAATGAGCAGTTCTTC
>-|TRBJ1-4|TRBV5-1|-
CASRWLVNNEKLFF
TGCGCCAGCAGATGGTTGGTAAATAATGAAAAACTGTTTTTT
>-|TRBJ1-2|TRBV5-1|TRBD1
CASSATGEAGYTF
TGCGCCAGCAGCGCGACAGGGGAGGCTGGCTACACCTTC
>few|TRBJ2-3|TRBV7-9|TRBD1
CASSLGDRGAQDTQYF
TGTGCCAGCAGCCTAGGGGACAGGGGGGCCCAAGATACGCAGTATTTT
>few|TRBJ2-7|TRBV7-2|TRBD2
CASSLARLAGTYEQYF
TGTGCCAGCAGCTTAGCGCGACTAGCGGGTACCTACGAGCAGTACTTC
>few|TRBJ2-1|TRBV27|TRBD1
CASRTGTVSSYNEQFF
TGTGCCAGCAGAACCGGGACAGTGAGCTCCTACAATGAGCAGTTCTTC
>few|TRBJ2-1|TRBV28|-
CASSSGPRSYNEQFF
TGTGCCAGCAGTTCGGGACCCCGCTCCTACAATGAGCAGTTCTTC
>few|TRBJ2-7|TRBV7-2|-
CASSFRLISYEQYF
TGTGCCAGCAGCTTTCGACTCATCTCCTACGAGCAGTACTTC
>few|TRBJ1-5|TRBV6-2/TRBV6-3|-
CASSYRQGEGIGNQPQHF
TGTGCCAGCAGTTACCGGCAGGGAGAGGGGATTGGCAATCAGCCCCAGCATTTT
>-|TRBJ2-7|TRBV6-2/TRBV6-3|-
CASSYEQAYEQYF
TGTGCCAGCAGTTACGAGCAAGCCTACGAGCAGTACTTC
>many|TRBJ1-5|TRBV12-3/TRBV12-4|-
CASSPRGQPQHF
TGTGCCAGCAGTCCCCGAGGGCAGCCCCAGCATTTT
>few|TRBJ2-1|TRBV19|-
CASSTRGDEQFF
TGTGCCAGTAGCACGAGGGGGGATGAGCAGTTCTTC
>many|TRBJ2-1|TRBV7-6|-
CASSLEGNEQFF
TGTGCCAGCAGCTTAGAAGGAAATGAGCAGTTCTTC
>-|TRBJ1-1|TRBV28|-
CASSLTANTEAFF
TGTGCCAGCAGTTTAACGGCGAACACTGAAGCTTTCTTT
>many|TRBJ2-1|TRBV10-3|TRBD1
CAIEGSTGGGNEQFF
TGTGCCATAGAAGGGTCGACAGGGGGGGGCAATGAGCAGTTCTTC
>-|TRBJ2-7|TRBV7-2|TRBD2
CASSLAGTSGTTGYEQYF
TGTGCCAGCAGCTTAGCCGGGACTAGCGGGACTACAGGCTACGAGCAGTACTTC
>many|TRBJ2-1|TRBV30|TRBD2
CASRHAGGGNNEQFF
TGTGCCTCACGTCACGCGGGAGGGGGGAACAATGAGCAGTTCTTC
>-|TRBJ2-1|TRBV20-1|TRBD1
CSVGMTGTHNEQFF
TGCAGTGTAGGAATGACAGGGACCCACAATGAGCAGTTCTTC
>few|TRBJ2-7|TRBV11-2|-
CASRGLPIYEQYF
TGTGCCAGCCGGGGACTTCCAATCTACGAGCAGTACTTC
>-|TRBJ1-3|TRBV4-1|-
CASSQQGSGNTIYF
TGCGCCAGCAGCCAACAGGGCTCTGGAAACACCATATATTTT
>-|TRBJ1-3|TRBV28|-
CASRISGTSGNTIYF
TGTGCCAGCAGAATTTCAGGGACCTCTGGAAACACCATATATTTT